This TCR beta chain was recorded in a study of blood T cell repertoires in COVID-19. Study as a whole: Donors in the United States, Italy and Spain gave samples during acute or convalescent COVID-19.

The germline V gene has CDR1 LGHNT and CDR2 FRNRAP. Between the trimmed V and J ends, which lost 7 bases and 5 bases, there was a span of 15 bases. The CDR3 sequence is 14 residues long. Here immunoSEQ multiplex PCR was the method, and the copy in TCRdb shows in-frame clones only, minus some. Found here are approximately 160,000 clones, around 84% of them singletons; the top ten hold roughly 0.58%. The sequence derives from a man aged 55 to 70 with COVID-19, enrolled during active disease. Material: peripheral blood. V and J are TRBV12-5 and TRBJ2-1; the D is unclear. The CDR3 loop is CASALFPDDNEQFF. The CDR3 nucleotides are TGTGCTAGTGCCCTGTTCCCAGATGACAATGAGCAGTTCTTC.